This T cell receptor beta chain was obtained from a study of cytomegalovirus exposure and HLA in healthy donors. Primers included in the PCR were 60 Vbeta and 13 Jbeta primers. This table comes from immunoSEQ multiplex PCR, and its TCRdb copy is limited to in-frame clones, with some not included. The repertoire includes fewer than 100,000 clones, 78% of them detected once, and 4.1% sits in the top ten. Of note for this clone: What it binds is unknown.

Germline CDR1 LNHNV, CDR2 YYDKDF (reference sequence). The CDR3 length is 14 residues. Between the trimmed V and J ends, which lost 0 bases and 5 bases, there was a span of 10 bases. The study, taken as a whole, reports: The study listed approximately 160 cytomegalovirus-associated TCR beta chains.

The source of this sequence is a woman aged 40 to 50 in good health and CMV-seropositive. Sequenced sample: PBMCs. The rearrangement links TRBV15 to TRBJ1-2; D remains ambiguous. The CDR3 protein is CATSRDIQRYGYTF. CDR3 nucleotide sequence: TGTGCCACCAGCAGAGATATCCAACGGTATGGCTACACCTTC.